One and the same sample provided the 26 T cell receptor beta chains below, sequenced in a study of OX40 agonist ivuxolimab in advanced cancers. The assay was immunoSEQ multiplex PCR, and TCRdb's table has in-frame clones only and misses some. The sample shows fewer than 65,000 clones, 80% to 90% of them seen only once. The material was CD4+ or CD8+ T cells sorted from blood, obtained in a trial of the OX40 agonist ivuxolimab. The receptors come from an adult with an advanced solid tumor such as melanoma, head and neck, liver or kidney cancer.

The gene calls are TRBV5-1 and TRBJ2-2, with 8 bases fitting TRBD2. The J segment lost 1 base and the V segment lost 4 bases, leaving 6 bases of the junction unmatched. Germline CDR1 and CDR2: SGHRS and YFSETQ. This CDR3 region has 16 residues. DNA for the CDR3: TGCGCCAGCAGCAAGGATCTAGCGGGGAACACCGGGGAGCTGTTTTTT. It codes for CASSKDLAGNTGELFF. The full variable domain, completed using reference TRBV5-1 and TRBJ2-2, is KAGVTQTPRYLIKTRGQQVTLSCSPISGHRSVSWYQQTPGQGLQFLFEYFSETQRNKGNFPGRFSGRQFSNSRSEMNVSTLELGDSALYLCASSKDLAGNTGELFFGEGSRLTVL.

The chain couples TRBV29-1 to TRBJ2-1, with D possibly matching TRBD2 (6 bases). The germline gives CDR1 SQVTM, CDR2 ANQGSEA. The CDR3 is made up of 13 amino acids. V lost 7 bases, J lost 4 bases, and 14 bases lay in between. Written as DNA, the CDR3 is TGCAGCGCCGCGGGACTTAATTACAATGAGCAGTTCTTC. Translating gives CSAAGLNYNEQFF.

This clone appeared once. CDR3 loop: CASSSTTTSERSREQYF. DNA for the CDR3: TGCGCCAGCAGCTCCACGACGACTAGCGAGAGGTCTAGAGAGCAGTACTTC. The genes are TRBV5-1 and TRBJ2-7; 8 bases map to TRBD2. The CDR3 has 17 residues. V dropped 3 bases and J dropped 7; count of bases not matched to a gene: 18. Germline V CDR1 and CDR2: SGHRS, YFSETQ.

The J gene is TRBJ2-6, the V gene TRBV15, with 9 bases that match TRBD1. The germline CDR1 and CDR2 sequences are LNHNV and YYDKDF (reference sequence). The CDR3 runs to 16 residues. Unmatched junction bases numbered 4, after V lost 5 bases and J lost 2 bases. CDR3 in amino acids: CATSGGQGTGANVLTF. The CDR3 DNA sequence: TGTGCCACCAGCGGAGGACAGGGGACTGGGGCCAACGTCCTGACTTTC.

This clone was counted between two and nine times. The V call is TRBV10-3, the J call TRBJ1-6; D unresolved. CDR3 length equals 13 residues. Trimming stripped 11 bases from V and 0 bases from J, with 8 bases between. Germline CDR1 reads ENHRY; CDR2 reads SYGVKD. The CDR3 DNA sequence: TGTGCCGCCAGAAGCTCCTATAATTCACCCCTCCACTTT. Translation: CAARSSYNSPLHF.

This clone showed up just once. The chain uses TRBV6-1 and TRBJ2-1, with 9 positions matching TRBD1. The J segment lost 10 bases and the V segment lost 6 bases, leaving 13 bases of the junction unmatched. CDR1 MNHNS and CDR2 SASEGT come from the germline V gene. The CDR3 has 15 residues. For the CDR3, the DNA is TGTGCCAGCAGGTTTTTTGGGACAGGGACGTGGGAGCAGTTCTTC. This sequence encodes CASRFFGTGTWEQFF.

The chain recombines TRBV28 with TRBJ2-5; D unresolved. V gave up 1 base and J gave up 4 bases, with 4 bases separating them. The length of the CDR3 is 12 residues. Germline assignment: CDR1 MDHEN and CDR2 SYDVKM. The CDR3: CASSLYRETQYF. CDR3 coding DNA: TGTGCCAGCAGTTTATATCGAGAGACCCAGTACTTC.

The chain joins TRBV5-1 to TRBJ2-5; 13 nucleotides agree with TRBD2. The CDR3 runs 15 residues. The V gene's germline CDR1 is SGHRS and CDR2 YFSETQ. The trim removed 4 bases at V and 4 bases at J, leaving 4 bases unmatched. The CDR3 nucleotides are TGCGCCAGCAGCGGGCGGACTAGCGGGAGAGAGACCCAGTACTTC. It yields the protein CASSGRTSGRETQYF.

CDR3 loop: CASSKTGTLGYTF. CDR3 bases: TGTGCCAGCTCCAAGACAGGGACCCTTGGCTACACCTTC. The chain has TRBV6-5 and TRBJ1-2; TRBD1 matches 7 bases. In germline, CDR1 is MNHEY, CDR2 SVGAGI. This CDR3 has 13 amino acids. The trim removed 8 bases at V and 7 bases at J, leaving 10 bases unmatched.

The V call is TRBV11-2, the J call TRBJ2-3; TRBD2 matches at 9 bases. Germline V gene lookup returns CDR1 SGHAT and CDR2 FQNNGV. The CDR3 sequence is 18 residues long. V was clipped by 0 bases and J by 5 bases; unmatched bases: 12. DNA of the CDR3: TGTGCCAGCAGCTTAGATAGTTGGCGGGGGGGGCAGCTAGATACGCAGTATTTT. Its protein product is CASSLDSWRGGQLDTQYF.

This clone turned up a few times. The V and J genes are TRBV7-9 and TRBJ1-6; D may be TRBD1 (5 bases). CDR1 and CDR2 (germline): SEHNR, FQNEAQ (reference sequence). This CDR3 region has 15 residues. The V gene lost 5 bases and the J gene lost 8 bases, with 16 bases spanning the gap. The DNA for the CDR3 is TGTGCCAGCAGCCCGGACACTCTTAGGCATTCACCCCTCCACTTT. It codes for CASSPDTLRHSPLHF.

The gene calls are TRBV20-1 and TRBJ2-7; D uncertain. The germline V gene encodes CDR1 DFQATT and CDR2 SNEGSKA (reference sequence). This CDR3 is 10 amino acids long. V lost 0 bases and J 7 bases, leaving 4 bases between the germline ends. This CDR3 is CSAREGEQYF. CDR3 DNA: TGCAGTGCTAGAGAGGGGGAGCAGTACTTC.

The chain combines TRBV5-1 with TRBJ2-7; 9 bases line up with TRBD2. The junction had 3 bases not matched to a gene; V was cut back by 0 bases and J by 2 bases. Germline CDR1 SGHRS, CDR2 YFSETQ. The CDR3 sequence is 15 residues long. The CDR3: CASSLVSGSAYEQYF. The CDR3 bases are TGCGCCAGCAGCTTGGTTAGCGGGAGCGCCTACGAGCAGTACTTC. Based on the CDR3 plus reference TRBV5-1 and TRBJ2-7, the full variable domain is KAGVTQTPRYLIKTRGQQVTLSCSPISGHRSVSWYQQTPGQGLQFLFEYFSETQRNKGNFPGRFSGRQFSNSRSEMNVSTLELGDSALYLCASSLVSGSAYEQYFGPGTRLTVT.

The count of this clone is one. The chain employs TRBV15 and TRBJ2-2; the match to TRBD2 covers 9 bases. Germline V CDR1 and CDR2: LNHNV, YYDKDF (reference sequence). V shed 5 bases, J shed 3 bases, and the junction held 4 bases outside the gene matches. This CDR3 is 15 amino acids long. The CDR3 sequence is CATSPRGGDTGELFF. The CDR3 coding sequence is TGTGCCACCAGCCCGCGGGGGGGCGACACCGGGGAGCTGTTTTTT.

A single count supports this clone. The V and J genes are TRBV15 and TRBJ2-3; D is undetermined. The CDR3 runs to 13 residues. Germline V gives CDR1 LNHNV, CDR2 YYDKDF (reference sequence). V gave up 2 bases and J gave up 4 bases, with 7 bases separating them. The CDR3: CATSRPSPDTQYF. Written as DNA, the CDR3 is TGTGCCACCAGCAGACCCTCACCAGATACGCAGTATTTT.

V gene TRBV7-9 combines with J gene TRBJ1-6; 7 positions agree with TRBD1. CDR1 and CDR2 (germline): SEHNR, FQNEAQ (reference sequence). The CDR3 is 15 residues long. Trimming took 2 bases from V and 6 from J; bases not matched to a gene: 4. The CDR3 DNA follows: TGTGCCAGCAGCTTACCGGGACAGCTTAATTCACCCCTCCACTTT. Translating gives CASSLPGQLNSPLHF.

The rearrangement links TRBV16 to TRBJ2-5; D not resolved. CDR1 and CDR2 from the germline V gene are KGHSY and FQNENV. Deletions cut 3 bases from V and 2 bases from J, with 7 bases between. This CDR3 spans 13 amino acids. The CDR3 protein is CASSQGFQETQYF. The CDR3 DNA follows: TGTGCCAGCAGCCAGGGCTTTCAAGAGACCCAGTACTTC.

The CDR3 loop is CASSNALGQTNGNIQYF. In nucleotides, the CDR3 is TGTGCCAGCAGCAACGCCTTGGGACAGACAAACGGGAACATTCAGTACTTC. V is TRBV28 and J is TRBJ2-4, with 7 bases that match TRBD1. The CDR3 totals 17 residues. Germline V gene data show CDR1 as MDHEN and CDR2 as SYDVKM. V was pared by 6 bases and J by 7 bases, with 18 bases of the junction left unmatched.

This chain joins TRBV4-1 and TRBJ2-5; the D is unclear. CDR3 size: 14 residues. Trimming cost V 1 base and J 4 bases, with 10 bases left between them. CDR1 and CDR2 (germline): MGHRA, YSYEKL. CDR3 sequence: CASSQATVLETQYF. DNA of the CDR3: TGCGCCAGCAGCCAAGCGACTGTGTTAGAGACCCAGTACTTC.

This rearrangement joins TRBV19 to TRBJ1-6; D is undetermined. Deletions cut 6 bases from V and 7 bases from J, with 13 bases between. The germline CDR1 and CDR2 sequences are LNHDA and SQIVND (reference sequence). The CDR3 consists of 14 residues. The CDR3 protein is CASRERPSNSPLHF. The DNA of the CDR3 is TGTGCCAGTAGGGAGAGACCTTCCAATTCACCCCTCCACTTT.

This rearrangement joins TRBV7-9 to TRBJ1-4; D gene unclear. Germline assignment: CDR1 SEHNR and CDR2 FQNEAQ (reference sequence). The V end lost 2 bases, the J end lost 0 bases, and 13 bases lay between the germline ends. The CDR3 runs to 17 residues. The CDR3 region has the DNA TGTGCCAGCAGCTTATCCGTGGATACTGCAACTAATGAAAAACTGTTTTTT. The encoded protein is CASSLSVDTATNEKLFF.

V and J are TRBV5-1 and TRBJ1-2; D possibly corresponds to TRBD1 (5 bases). CDR1 and CDR2 from the germline V gene are SGHRS and YFSETQ. The CDR3 sequence is 15 residues long. V was shortened by 3 bases and J by 2 bases, with 14 bases between the two germline ends. The DNA for the CDR3 is TGCGCCAGCAGCTCGCAAGGGACGTCCAACTATGGCTACACCTTC. This translates into CASSSQGTSNYGYTF.

V usage is TRBV28 and J usage is TRBJ2-7, with D possibly matching TRBD2 (5 bases). The CDR3 length is 16 residues. Germline assignment: CDR1 MDHEN and CDR2 SYDVKM. Trimming cost V 2 bases and J 3 bases, with 17 bases left between them. This CDR3 is CASSLVSTGKYYEQYF. CDR3 nucleotide sequence: TGTGCCAGCAGTTTAGTAAGCACCGGGAAGTACTACGAGCAGTACTTC. The full variable domain, in which reference TRBV28 and TRBJ2-7 provide the parts outside the CDR3, is DVKVTQSSRYLVKRTGEKVFLECVQDMDHENMFWYRQDPGLGLRLIYFSYDVKMKEKGDIPEGYSVSREKKERFSLILESASTNQTSMYLCASSLVSTGKYYEQYFGPGTRLTVT.

The rearrangement joins TRBV5-4 to TRBJ2-1; D is unresolved. Looked up from germline, CDR1 is SGHNT and CDR2 is YYREEE (reference sequence). V was clipped by 2 bases and J by 0 bases, with 3 bases between them. CDR3 length equals 13 residues. The CDR3 bases are TGTGCCAGCAGCTTAAACTCCTACAATGAGCAGTTCTTC. This gives the protein CASSLNSYNEQFF.

The chain employs TRBV6-1 and TRBJ2-7; weak D call: TRBD1 (6 bases). The CDR3 has 14 amino acids. Between the trimmed V and J ends, which lost 6 bases and 3 bases, there was a span of 15 bases. CDR1 and CDR2 (germline): MNHNS, SASEGT. In DNA form, the CDR3 reads TGTGCCAGCAGCTACGACAGGATTCTCTACGAGCAGTACTTC. Protein sequence: CASSYDRILYEQYF.

This chain uses TRBV25-1 with TRBJ1-2, with 7 bases matching TRBD1. Germline-derived CDR1 and CDR2 are MGHDK and SYGVNS. Trimming cost V 4 bases and J 2 bases; bases outside gene matches: 4. The CDR3 extends over 14 amino acids. CDR3 sequence (DNA): TGTGCCAGCAGTGTTGCGGGACAGAACTATGGCTACACCTTC. Its translation: CASSVAGQNYGYTF.